The 24 T cell receptor beta chains listed next were all sequenced from one sample in a study of human T cells and chemical hapten exposure. Time point of the sample: patch test 1, 2 weeks after DPC sensitization. As for treatment: therapeutic diphenylcyclopropenone sensitization with weekly scalp DPC. Using its own MiXCR run on the RACE reads, TCRdb lists one record per CDR3 protein. The sample has under 65,000 distinct CDR3 sequences, about a tenth seen once. The material sequenced was whole blood, taken in connection with sensitization to the hapten diphenylcyclopropenone (DPC). The source of these receptors is a woman in her fifties or sixties with alopecia areata. Some clones in this sample may be carry-over from other donors' samples.

This clonotype was recorded many times. The chain employs TRBV28 and TRBJ2-7; TRBD1 aligns across 10 bases. The CDR3 sequence is 15 residues long. Trimming removed 6 bases from V and 5 bases from J; junction bases left unmatched: 10. CDR1 and CDR2 (germline): MDHEN, SYDVKM. The CDR3 sequence: CASRRQGQGSHEQYF. The CDR3 DNA is TGTGCCAGCAGACGCCAGGGACAGGGGTCCCACGAGCAGTACTTC.

This clonotype came up many times. V gene TRBV12-3 or TRBV12-4 combines with J gene TRBJ2-3; 11 positions match TRBD2. This CDR3 has 15 residues. Trimming cost V 3 bases and J 7 bases; bases outside gene matches: 6. The CDR3 DNA follows: TGTGCCAGCAGTTTGCGACTAGCGGGGATAAATACGCAGTATTTT. It encodes CASSLRLAGINTQYF.

This clonotype was detected only a few times. This sequence joins TRBV12-3 or TRBV12-4 and TRBJ1-4; D not certain. Trimming cost V 8 bases and J 10 bases, with 20 bases left between them. CDR3 size: 14 residues. DNA for the CDR3: TGTGCCAGCCTTGGGCAATCCCGGCCTGGAAAACTGTTTTTT. It encodes CASLGQSRPGKLFF.

The rearrangement joins TRBV2 to TRBJ2-5; D not certain. CDR3 length: 13 amino acids. Trimming removed 6 bases from V and 2 bases from J, with 10 bases in between. CDR1 SNHLY and CDR2 FYNNEI come from the germline V gene. This chain's CDR3 is CASRALYQETQYF. Written as DNA, the CDR3 is TGTGCCAGCAGGGCCTTGTATCAAGAGACCCAGTACTTC.

This chain connects TRBV2 to TRBJ1-1; D uncertain. Germline loops: CDR1 SNHLY, CDR2 FYNNEI. CDR3 size: 15 residues. Trimming took off 4 bases at V and 1 base at J, with 13 bases between the two ends. The CDR3 reads CASSVTTLTNTEAFF. The CDR3 DNA reads TGTGCCAGCAGTGTCACGACACTCACGAACACTGAAGCTTTCTTT.

This clonotype was seen repeatedly, ten times or more. The CDR3 sequence: CASSERTGMHGYTF. CDR3 DNA sequence: TGTGCCAGCTCAGAAAGGACAGGAATGCATGGCTACACCTTC. The chain combines TRBV18 with TRBJ1-2; 7 nucleotides align to TRBD1. The CDR3 has 14 residues. Germline values: CDR1 KGHSH, CDR2 LQKENI. The V segment lost 5 bases and the J segment 6 bases; nucleotides outside the gene matches: 9.

This clonotype was detected many times. This chain connects TRBV7-8 to TRBJ2-1, with D perhaps being TRBD1 or TRBD2 (5 bases each). CDR3 size: 16 residues. CDR1 is SGHVS, CDR2 FQNEAQ, per germline. With 1 base removed from V and 3 bases from J, the gap between germline ends came to 13 bases. The CDR3 nucleotides are TGTGCCAGCAGCTTAGTCCGGGACCAAGACTACAATGAGCAGTTCTTC. This translates into CASSLVRDQDYNEQFF.

This clonotype was observed many times. This CDR3 reads CSAYGTSGNSYEQYF. In DNA, the CDR3 is TGCAGTGCATATGGGACTAGCGGGAACTCCTACGAGCAGTACTTC. The chain combines TRBV20-1 with TRBJ2-7; 13 bases match TRBD2. V lost 6 bases and J lost 0; bases outside the gene matches: 5. The V gene's germline CDR1 is DFQATT and CDR2 SNEGSKA (reference sequence). The CDR3 sequence is 15 residues long.

The chain carries TRBV28 and TRBJ1-1; a possible D gene is TRBD1 (6 bases). There are 13 residues in the CDR3. V gave up 2 bases and J gave up 11 bases, with 15 bases separating them. Germline V gene sequence: CDR1 MDHEN, CDR2 SYDVKM. Written as DNA, the CDR3 is TGTGCCAGCAGTTTAATGGGGGCCCGGAGGGCTTTCTTT. It codes for CASSLMGARRAFF.

This clonotype was observed at least ten times. J is TRBJ2-3 and V is TRBV29-1; D is unresolved. Trimming cost V 7 bases and J 2 bases, with 10 bases left between them. Germline V gene data show CDR1 as SQVTM and CDR2 as ANQGSEA. This CDR3 region has 12 residues. Here the CDR3 DNA reads TGCAGCGCCCTGCCGGACACAGATACGCAGTATTTT. Translation gives CSALPDTDTQYF.

This clonotype was seen only a few times. This chain links TRBV6-1 with TRBJ2-1; maybe TRBD2 (5 bases). Germline lookup yields CDR1 MNHNS and CDR2 SASEGT. V was trimmed by 7 bases and J by 8 bases, leaving 15 bases between them. This CDR3 contains 13 residues. CDR3 sequence: CASIFGSTDEQFF. The CDR3 DNA sequence: TGTGCCAGCATATTTGGGAGTACGGATGAGCAGTTCTTC.

This clonotype was counted a few times. One end of the junction fails to match germline, which may point to a read error. This rearrangement joins TRBV3-1 to TRBJ2-1; tentatively, D is TRBD2 (6 bases). The CDR3 has 13 amino acids. Germline V gene lookup returns CDR1 LGHDT and CDR2 YNNKEL (reference sequence). The CDR3 sequence is CASSQQTSGPPSF. The CDR3 nucleotides read TGTGCCAGCAGCCAACAAACAAGCGGGCCCCCTTCCTTC.

This clonotype was seen a handful of times. V and J are TRBV4-1 and TRBJ2-3, with 11 bases aligning to TRBD1. Germline V gives CDR1 MGHRA, CDR2 YSYEKL. V gave up 0 bases and J gave up 4 bases; unmatched junction bases: 3. CDR3 length: 16 amino acids. The CDR3 loop reads CASSQDRTGGPDTQYF. CDR3 DNA: TGCGCCAGCAGCCAAGACAGGACAGGGGGCCCAGATACGCAGTATTTT.

This clonotype has at least ten counts. The J gene is TRBJ2-2, the V gene TRBV28, with TRBD1 matching 10 bases. CDR3 length: 16 amino acids. Looked up from germline, CDR1 is MDHEN and CDR2 is SYDVKM. With V trimmed by 3 bases and J by 7 bases, 8 bases remained unmatched. DNA of the CDR3: TGTGCCAGCAGTTTGCCGGGACAGGGGAACGGCGGGGAGCTGTTTTTT. Translation gives CASSLPGQGNGGELFF.

A remark on this clonotype: A read error may account for a junction end that differs from germline. CDR3 sequence reads: CASNVVQGAPGANVLTF. CDR3 nucleotides: TGTGCCAGCAACGTAGTACAGGGGGCCCCAGGGGCCAACGTCCTGACTTTC. This chain connects TRBV9 to TRBJ2-6, with 9 bases lining up with TRBD1. Germline-derived CDR1 and CDR2 are SGDLS and YYNGEE. This CDR3 spans 17 amino acids. Complete variable domain (other parts from reference TRBV9 and TRBJ2-6): DSGVTQTPKHLITATGQRVTLRCSPRSGDLSVYWYQQSLDQGLQFLIQYYNGEERAKGNILERFSAQQFPDLHSELNLSSLELGDSALYFCASNVVQGAPGANVLTFGAGSRLTVL.

The rearrangement joins TRBV12-5 to TRBJ2-7; D unresolved. V was trimmed by 3 bases and J by 6 bases, leaving 15 bases between them. In germline, CDR1 is LGHNT, CDR2 FRNRAP. The CDR3 runs to 14 residues. The CDR3 spells CASGFEASGREQYF. In DNA form, the CDR3 reads TGTGCTAGTGGTTTTGAGGCGAGTGGTCGCGAGCAGTACTTC.

In this sample, this clonotype turned up many times. The CDR3 loop reads CASSYSSLEGTGDEQFF. The CDR3 nucleotides are TGTGCCAGCAGTTACTCGAGTCTGGAGGGAACAGGGGATGAGCAGTTCTTC. V gene TRBV6-2 or TRBV6-3 combines with J gene TRBJ2-1; D perhaps matches TRBD1 (7 bases). CDR3 size: 17 residues. V gave up 0 bases and J gave up 8 bases, with 20 bases separating them. Per the germline V gene, CDR1 is MNHEY and CDR2 is SVGEGT.

This clonotype was seen repeatedly, ten times or more. V is TRBV7-9 and J is TRBJ1-2; D is undetermined. V lost 4 bases, J lost 6 bases, and 21 bases lay in between. Germline V CDR1 and CDR2: SEHNR, FQNEAQ (reference sequence). CDR3 size: 16 residues. The CDR3: CASSSHDLEDVDGYTF. The CDR3 nucleotides are TGTGCCAGCAGCTCCCACGATTTAGAGGACGTAGATGGCTACACCTTC.

This clonotype was seen a handful of times. The V and J genes are TRBV15 and TRBJ2-3; possibly TRBD1 for D (6 bases). CDR3 size: 15 residues. Germline V lookup: CDR1 LNHNV, CDR2 YYDKDF (reference sequence). Trimming took 0 bases from V and 3 from J, leaving 10 bases between them. The CDR3 nucleotides read TGTGCCACCAGCAGAGATAGGGGGTTGACAGATACGCAGTATTTT. It encodes CATSRDRGLTDTQYF. The whole variable domain, remainder taken from reference TRBV15 and TRBJ2-3, is DAMVIQNPRYQVTQFGKPVTLSCSQTLNHNVMYWYQQKSSQAPKLLFHYYDKDFNNEADTPDNFQSRRPNTSFCFLDIRSPGLGDTAMYLCATSRDRGLTDTQYFGPGTRLTVL.

This clonotype was seen repeatedly, ten times or more. CDR3 sequence (DNA): TGTGCCAGCAGTATCCTAGCGGGAGGATGGAATGAGCAGTTCTTC. It encodes CASSILAGGWNEQFF. This chain uses TRBV6-6 with TRBJ2-1; 11 nucleotides match TRBD2. V lost 5 bases, J lost 7 bases, and 7 bases stayed unmatched. Germline lookup yields CDR1 MNHNY and CDR2 SVGAGI (reference sequence). The CDR3 loop spans 15 amino acids.

J is TRBJ1-6 and V is TRBV3-1, with D possibly being TRBD1 (5 bases). From germline, CDR1 is LGHDT and CDR2 YNNKEL (reference sequence). The V and J ends lost 3 bases and 7 bases respectively, with 16 bases between them. The CDR3 spans 16 residues. For the CDR3, the DNA is TGTGCCAGCAGCCATAATAGGGGCCAGAGGAATTCACCCCTCCACTTT. Its protein is CASSHNRGQRNSPLHF.

This clonotype was counted at least ten times. J is TRBJ2-1 and V is TRBV10-3; 8 bases align to TRBD2. The CDR3 runs to 15 residues. Germline V gives CDR1 ENHRY, CDR2 SYGVKD. With V trimmed by 5 bases and J by 2 bases, 5 bases remained unmatched. CDR3 nucleotides: TGTGCCATCAGTACGACTAGCGAACCCTACAATGAGCAGTTCTTC. This codes for CAISTTSEPYNEQFF.

In its sample, this clonotype was seen many times. The chain recombines TRBV28 with TRBJ2-7; 9 bases fit TRBD1. The J segment lost 7 bases and the V segment lost 5 bases, leaving 6 bases of the junction unmatched. Germline V CDR1 and CDR2: MDHEN, SYDVKM. CDR3 length: 13 residues. The CDR3 nucleotides read TGTGCCAGCAGTCACTACAGGGGGCAGGAGCAGTACTTC. Translating gives CASSHYRGQEQYF. Full variable domain (missing parts from reference TRBV28 and TRBJ2-7): DVKVTQSSRYLVKRTGEKVFLECVQDMDHENMFWYRQDPGLGLRLIYFSYDVKMKEKGDIPEGYSVSREKKERFSLILESASTNQTSMYLCASSHYRGQEQYFGPGTRLTVT.

This clonotype came up many times. The CDR3 loop is CASSPPGTGINEQYF. The CDR3 DNA is TGTGCCAGCAGTCCCCCTGGGACAGGGATCAACGAGCAGTACTTC. V is TRBV2 and J is TRBJ2-7; 9 bases align to TRBD1. V lost 5 bases to trimming and J lost 5 bases; unmatched junction nucleotides: 10. CDR1 and CDR2 (germline): SNHLY, FYNNEI. This CDR3 has 15 amino acids.